This TCR beta chain is drawn from a study of blood T cell repertoires in COVID-19. Study information: COVID-19 samples collected from the United States, Italy and Spain covered acute and convalescent phases. Sources were T cells, B-cell-depleted T cells, or PBMCs; the material itself was cDNA or gDNA.

Per the original methods: From reference gene primer amplification, estimates of nucleated cell counts were derived. Profiling relied on immunoSEQ multiplex PCR, and the TCRdb table lists in-frame clones only, not all of them. That table gives V, J and clone size, and the DNA gave D and trimming. The data hold about 100,000 clones, with 75% to 85% observed a single time. The germline V gene has CDR1 SGDLS and CDR2 YYNGEE. This CDR3 spans 14 amino acids. Trimming shortened V by 0 bases and J by 5 bases, and 11 bases separated the two germline ends. This TCR derives from a human donor in a cohort sampled during active COVID-19. Material: peripheral blood. The chain uses TRBV9 and TRBJ2-5; TRBD1 is a possible D gene (5 bases). In DNA form, the CDR3 reads TGTGCCAGCAGCGTAGGCAGGGTTGGGGAGACCCAGTACTTC. Its translation is CASSVGRVGETQYF.